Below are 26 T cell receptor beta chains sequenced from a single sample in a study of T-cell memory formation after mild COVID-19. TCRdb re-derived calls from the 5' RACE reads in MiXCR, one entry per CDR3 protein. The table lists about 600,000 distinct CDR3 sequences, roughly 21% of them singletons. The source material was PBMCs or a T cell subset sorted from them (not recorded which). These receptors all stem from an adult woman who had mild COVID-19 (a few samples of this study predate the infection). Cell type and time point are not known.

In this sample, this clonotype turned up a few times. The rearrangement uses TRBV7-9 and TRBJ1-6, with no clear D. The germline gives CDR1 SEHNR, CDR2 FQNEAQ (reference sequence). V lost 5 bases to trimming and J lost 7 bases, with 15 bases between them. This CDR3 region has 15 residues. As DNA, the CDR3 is TGTGCCAGCAGCCACCGCGGGATCAAAAATTCACCCCTCCACTTT. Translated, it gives CASSHRGIKNSPLHF.

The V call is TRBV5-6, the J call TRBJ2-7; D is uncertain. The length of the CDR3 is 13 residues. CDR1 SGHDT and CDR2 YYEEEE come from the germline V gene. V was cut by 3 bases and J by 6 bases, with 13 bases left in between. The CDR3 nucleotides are TGTGCCAGCAGCTCCCAGCAACGTGGCGAGCAGTACTTC. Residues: CASSSQQRGEQYF. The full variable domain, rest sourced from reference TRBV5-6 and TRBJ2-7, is DAGVTQSPTHLIKTRGQQVTLRCSPKSGHDTVSWYQQALGQGPQFIFQYYEEEERQRGNFPDRFSGHQFPNYSSELNVNALLLGDSALYLCASSSQQRGEQYFGPGTRLTVT.

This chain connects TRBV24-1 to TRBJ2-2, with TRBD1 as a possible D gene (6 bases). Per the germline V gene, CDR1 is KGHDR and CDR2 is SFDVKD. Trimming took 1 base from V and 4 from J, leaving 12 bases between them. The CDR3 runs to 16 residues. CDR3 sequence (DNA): TGTGCCACCAGTGATTTTTCCACAGGGTCCACCGGGGAGCTGTTTTTT. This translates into CATSDFSTGSTGELFF.

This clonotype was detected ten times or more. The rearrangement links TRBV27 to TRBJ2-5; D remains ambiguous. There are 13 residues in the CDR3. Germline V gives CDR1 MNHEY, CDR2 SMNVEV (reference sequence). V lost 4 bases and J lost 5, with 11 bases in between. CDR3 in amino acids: CASSSGLEETQYF. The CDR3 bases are TGTGCCAGCAGTTCGGGCCTTGAGGAGACCCAGTACTTC.

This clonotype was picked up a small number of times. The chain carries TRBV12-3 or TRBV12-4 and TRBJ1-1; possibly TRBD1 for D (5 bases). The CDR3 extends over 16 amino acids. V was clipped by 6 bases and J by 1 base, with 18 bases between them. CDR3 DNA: TGTGCCAGCAGCCTTGGGGTACAGGCTAAGAACACTGAAGCTTTCTTT. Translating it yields CASSLGVQAKNTEAFF.

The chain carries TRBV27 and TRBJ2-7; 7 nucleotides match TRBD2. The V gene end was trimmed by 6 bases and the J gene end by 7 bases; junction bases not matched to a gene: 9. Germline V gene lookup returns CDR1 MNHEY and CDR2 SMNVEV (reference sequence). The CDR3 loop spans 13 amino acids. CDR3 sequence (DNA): TGTGCCAGCAGCCCCGGACTAGTGAGTGAGCAGTACTTC. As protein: CASSPGLVSEQYF.

The CDR3 DNA is TGCAGTGCTAAGAATAGGGCAGGGATTAATGAAAAACTGTTTTTT. Its translation is CSAKNRAGINEKLFF. The chain combines TRBV20-1 with TRBJ1-4, with D possibly TRBD1 on 5 matching bases. There are 15 residues in the CDR3. CDR1 is DFQATT and CDR2 is SNEGSKA in the germline V gene (reference sequence). V was clipped by 4 bases and J by 4 bases, with 16 bases between them.

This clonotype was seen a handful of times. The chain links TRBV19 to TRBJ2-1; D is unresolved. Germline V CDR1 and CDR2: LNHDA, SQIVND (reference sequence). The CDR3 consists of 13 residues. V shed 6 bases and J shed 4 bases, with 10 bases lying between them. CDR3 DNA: TGTGCCAGTAGCCACGTCCTATACAATGAGCAGTTCTTC. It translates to CASSHVLYNEQFF.

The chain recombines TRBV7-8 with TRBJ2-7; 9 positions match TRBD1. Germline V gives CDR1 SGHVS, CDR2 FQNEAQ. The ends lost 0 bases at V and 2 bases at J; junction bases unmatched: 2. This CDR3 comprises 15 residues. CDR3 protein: CASSLARQGAYEQYF. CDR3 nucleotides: TGTGCCAGCAGCTTAGCGCGACAGGGGGCCTACGAGCAGTACTTC.

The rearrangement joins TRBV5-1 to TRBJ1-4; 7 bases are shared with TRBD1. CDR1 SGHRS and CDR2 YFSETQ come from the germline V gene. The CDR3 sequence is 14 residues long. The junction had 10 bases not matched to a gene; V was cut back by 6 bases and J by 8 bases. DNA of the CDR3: TGCGCCAGCAAAGCCGGGACAGCCACCGAAAAACTGTTTTTT. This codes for CASKAGTATEKLFF.

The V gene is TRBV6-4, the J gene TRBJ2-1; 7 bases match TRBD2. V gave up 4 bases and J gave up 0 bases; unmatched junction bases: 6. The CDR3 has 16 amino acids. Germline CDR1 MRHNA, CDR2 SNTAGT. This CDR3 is CASSARLASSYNEQFF. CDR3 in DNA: TGTGCCAGCAGTGCACGACTAGCCAGCTCCTACAATGAGCAGTTCTTC.

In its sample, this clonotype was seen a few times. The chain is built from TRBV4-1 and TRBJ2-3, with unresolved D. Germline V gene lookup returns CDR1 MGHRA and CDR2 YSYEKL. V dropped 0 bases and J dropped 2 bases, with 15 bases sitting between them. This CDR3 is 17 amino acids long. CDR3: CASSQETSQSTTDTQYF. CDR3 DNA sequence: TGCGCCAGCAGCCAAGAAACCTCACAAAGTACCACAGATACGCAGTATTTT.

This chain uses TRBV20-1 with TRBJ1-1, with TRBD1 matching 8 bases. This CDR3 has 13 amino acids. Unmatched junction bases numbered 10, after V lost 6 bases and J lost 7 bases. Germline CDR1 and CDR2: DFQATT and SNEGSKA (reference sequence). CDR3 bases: TGCAGTGCGGACGGTGGGACAGGCCTTGAAGCTTTCTTT. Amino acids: CSADGGTGLEAFF.

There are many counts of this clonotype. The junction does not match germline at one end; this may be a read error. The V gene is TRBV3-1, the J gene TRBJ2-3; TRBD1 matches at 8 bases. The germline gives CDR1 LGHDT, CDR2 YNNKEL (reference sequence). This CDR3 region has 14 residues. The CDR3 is CASSQERGTGTQYF. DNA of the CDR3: TGTGCCAGCAGCCAAGAAAGGGGGACAGGTACGCAGTATTTT.

The CDR3 nucleotides read TGTGCCAGCAGCCAGGGACAGAAAGTCTACGAGCAGTACTTC. Translated: CASSQGQKVYEQYF. The chain carries TRBV4-2 and TRBJ2-7; 7 nucleotides line up with TRBD1. CDR1 is LGHNA and CDR2 is YNFKEQ in the germline V gene. The junction had 5 bases not matched to a gene; V was cut back by 3 bases and J by 3 bases. The CDR3 loop spans 14 amino acids.

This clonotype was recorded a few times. Here the CDR3 reads CSAQQGFSNQPQHF. The CDR3 DNA is TGCAGTGCTCAGCAGGGGTTTAGCAATCAGCCCCAGCATTTT. The chain couples TRBV20-1 to TRBJ1-5; weak D call: TRBD1 (6 bases). CDR3 length: 14 amino acids. From germline, CDR1 is DFQATT and CDR2 SNEGSKA (reference sequence). Trimming stripped 5 bases from V and 0 bases from J, with 11 bases between.

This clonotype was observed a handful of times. The CDR3 protein is CASSLGFGAENTEAFF. CDR3 DNA sequence: TGCGCCAGCAGCTTGGGCTTTGGGGCAGAGAACACTGAAGCTTTCTTT. This rearrangement joins TRBV5-1 to TRBJ1-1; possible D gene TRBD1, 5 bases. This CDR3 has 16 amino acids. The ends were cut back, 0 bases at V and 1 base at J, with 13 bases in the middle. From germline, CDR1 is SGHRS and CDR2 YFSETQ.

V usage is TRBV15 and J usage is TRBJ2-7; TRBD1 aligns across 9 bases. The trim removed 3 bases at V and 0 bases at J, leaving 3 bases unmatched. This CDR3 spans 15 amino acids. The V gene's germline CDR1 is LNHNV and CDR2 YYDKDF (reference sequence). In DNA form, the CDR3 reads TGTGCCACCAGCAGCCCGGGACAGGGCTCCTACGAGCAGTACTTC. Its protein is CATSSPGQGSYEQYF.

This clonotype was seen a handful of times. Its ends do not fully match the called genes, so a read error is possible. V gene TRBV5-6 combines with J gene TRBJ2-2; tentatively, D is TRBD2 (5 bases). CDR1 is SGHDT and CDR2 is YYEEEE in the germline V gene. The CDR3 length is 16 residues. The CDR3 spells CASSLLLGFNTGELSF. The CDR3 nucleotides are TGTGCCAGCAGCTTGTTGTTAGGGTTCAACACCGGGGAGCTGTCTTTT.

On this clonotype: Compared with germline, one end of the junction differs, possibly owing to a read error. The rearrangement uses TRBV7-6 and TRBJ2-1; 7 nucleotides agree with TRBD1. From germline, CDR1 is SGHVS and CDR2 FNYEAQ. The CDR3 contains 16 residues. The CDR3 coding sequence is TGTGCCAGCAGCTTGACGAGACAGGGCTCCAACAATGAGCAGTTCTTC. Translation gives CASSLTRQGSNNEQFF.

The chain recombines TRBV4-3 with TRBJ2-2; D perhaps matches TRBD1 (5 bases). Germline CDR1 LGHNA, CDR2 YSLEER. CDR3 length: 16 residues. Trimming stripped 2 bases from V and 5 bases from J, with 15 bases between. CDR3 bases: TGCGCCAGCAGCCAACCGACAGCCCTTTTTACCGGGGAGCTGTTTTTT. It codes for CASSQPTALFTGELFF.

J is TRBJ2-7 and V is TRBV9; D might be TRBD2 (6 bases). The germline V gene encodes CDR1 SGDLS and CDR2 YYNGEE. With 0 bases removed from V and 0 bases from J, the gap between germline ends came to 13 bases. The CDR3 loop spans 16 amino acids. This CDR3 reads CASSVGEGGFSYEQYF. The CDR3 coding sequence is TGTGCCAGCAGCGTAGGTGAGGGAGGCTTCTCCTACGAGCAGTACTTC. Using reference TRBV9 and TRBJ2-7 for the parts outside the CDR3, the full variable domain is DSGVTQTPKHLITATGQRVTLRCSPRSGDLSVYWYQQSLDQGLQFLIQYYNGEERAKGNILERFSAQQFPDLHSELNLSSLELGDSALYFCASSVGEGGFSYEQYFGPGTRLTVT.

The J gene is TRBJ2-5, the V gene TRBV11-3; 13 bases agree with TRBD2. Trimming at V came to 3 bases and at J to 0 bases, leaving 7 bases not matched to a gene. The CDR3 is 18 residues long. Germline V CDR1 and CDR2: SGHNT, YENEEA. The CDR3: CASSFGLAGVTYQETQYF. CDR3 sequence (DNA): TGTGCCAGCAGCTTCGGACTAGCGGGAGTCACGTACCAAGAGACCCAGTACTTC.

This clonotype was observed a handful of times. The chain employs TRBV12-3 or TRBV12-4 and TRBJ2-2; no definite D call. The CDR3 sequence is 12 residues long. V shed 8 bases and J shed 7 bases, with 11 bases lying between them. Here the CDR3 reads CASAAGGGELFF. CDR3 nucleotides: TGTGCCAGCGCCGCAGGCGGCGGGGAGCTGTTTTTT.

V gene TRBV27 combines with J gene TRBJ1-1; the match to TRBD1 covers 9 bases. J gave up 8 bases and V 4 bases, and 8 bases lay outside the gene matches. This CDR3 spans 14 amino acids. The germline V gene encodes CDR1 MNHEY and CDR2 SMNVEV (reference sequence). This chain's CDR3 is CASSSSDRGTEAFF. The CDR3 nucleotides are TGTGCCAGCAGTTCGTCGGACAGGGGTACCGAAGCTTTCTTT.

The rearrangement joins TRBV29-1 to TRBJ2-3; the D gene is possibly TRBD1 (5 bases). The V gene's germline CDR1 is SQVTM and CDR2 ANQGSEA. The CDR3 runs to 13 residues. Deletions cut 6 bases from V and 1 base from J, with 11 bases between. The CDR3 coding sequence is TGCAGCGTCCGGCAAGGGGGCACAGATACGCAGTATTTT. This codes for CSVRQGGTDTQYF.